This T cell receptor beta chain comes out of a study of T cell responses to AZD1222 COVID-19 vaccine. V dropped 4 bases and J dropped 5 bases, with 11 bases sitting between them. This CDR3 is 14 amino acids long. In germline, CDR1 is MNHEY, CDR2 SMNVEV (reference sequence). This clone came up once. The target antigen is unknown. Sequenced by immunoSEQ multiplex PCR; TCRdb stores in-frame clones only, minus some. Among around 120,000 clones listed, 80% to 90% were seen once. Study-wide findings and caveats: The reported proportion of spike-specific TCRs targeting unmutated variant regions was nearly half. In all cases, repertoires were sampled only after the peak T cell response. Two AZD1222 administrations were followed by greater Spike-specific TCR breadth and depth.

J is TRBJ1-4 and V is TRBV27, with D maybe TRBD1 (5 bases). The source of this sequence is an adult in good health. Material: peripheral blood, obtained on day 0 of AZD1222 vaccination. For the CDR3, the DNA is TGTGCCAGCAGTTCGGCAGGGCTAAATGAAAAACTGTTTTTT. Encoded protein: CASSSAGLNEKLFF. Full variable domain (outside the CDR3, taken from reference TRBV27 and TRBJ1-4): EAQVTQNPRYLITVTGKKLTVTCSQNMNHEYMSWYRQDPGLGLRQIYYSMNVEVTDKGDVPEGYKVSRKEKRNFPLILESPSPNQTSLYFCASSSAGLNEKLFFGSGTQLSVL.